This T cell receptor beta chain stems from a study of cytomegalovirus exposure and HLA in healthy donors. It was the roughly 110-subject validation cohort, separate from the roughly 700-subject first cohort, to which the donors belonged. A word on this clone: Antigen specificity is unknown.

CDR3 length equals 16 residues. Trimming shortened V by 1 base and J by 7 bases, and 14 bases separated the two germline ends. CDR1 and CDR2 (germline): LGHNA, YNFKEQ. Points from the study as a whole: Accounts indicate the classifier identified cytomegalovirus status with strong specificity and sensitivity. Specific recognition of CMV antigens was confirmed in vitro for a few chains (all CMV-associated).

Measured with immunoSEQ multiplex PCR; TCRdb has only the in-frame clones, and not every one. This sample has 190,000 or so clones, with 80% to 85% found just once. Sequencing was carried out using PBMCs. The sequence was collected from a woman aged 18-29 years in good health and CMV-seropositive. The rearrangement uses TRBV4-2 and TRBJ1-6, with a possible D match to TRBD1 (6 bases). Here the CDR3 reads CASSQVQGSGNSPLHF. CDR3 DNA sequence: TGTGCCAGCAGCCAAGTACAGGGTTCGGGGAATTCACCCCTCCACTTT.